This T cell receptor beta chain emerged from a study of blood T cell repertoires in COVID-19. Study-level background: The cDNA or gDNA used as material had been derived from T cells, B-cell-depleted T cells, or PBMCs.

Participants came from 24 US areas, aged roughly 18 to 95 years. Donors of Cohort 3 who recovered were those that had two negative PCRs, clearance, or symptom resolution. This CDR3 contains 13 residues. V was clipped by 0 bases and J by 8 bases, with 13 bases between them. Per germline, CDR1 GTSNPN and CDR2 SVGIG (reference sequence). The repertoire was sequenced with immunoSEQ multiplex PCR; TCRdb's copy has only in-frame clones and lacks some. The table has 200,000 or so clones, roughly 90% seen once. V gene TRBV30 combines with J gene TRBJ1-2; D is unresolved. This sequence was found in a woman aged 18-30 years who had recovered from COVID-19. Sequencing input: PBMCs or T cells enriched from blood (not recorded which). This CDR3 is CAWSVGYGLGYTF. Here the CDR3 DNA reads TGTGCCTGGAGTGTGGGGTACGGACTGGGCTACACCTTC.